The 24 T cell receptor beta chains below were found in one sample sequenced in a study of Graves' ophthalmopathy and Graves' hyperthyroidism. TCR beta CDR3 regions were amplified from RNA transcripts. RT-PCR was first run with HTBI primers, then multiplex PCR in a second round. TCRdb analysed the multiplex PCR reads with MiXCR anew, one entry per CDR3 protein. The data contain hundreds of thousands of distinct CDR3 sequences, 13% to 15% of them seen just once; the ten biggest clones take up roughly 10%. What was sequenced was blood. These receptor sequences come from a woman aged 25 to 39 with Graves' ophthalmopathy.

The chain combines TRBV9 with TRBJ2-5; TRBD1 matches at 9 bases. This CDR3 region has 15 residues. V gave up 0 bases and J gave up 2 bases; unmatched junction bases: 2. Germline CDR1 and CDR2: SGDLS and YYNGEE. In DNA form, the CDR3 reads TGTGCCAGCAGCGTAGGGACAGGGGAACAAGAGACCCAGTACTTC. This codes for CASSVGTGEQETQYF.

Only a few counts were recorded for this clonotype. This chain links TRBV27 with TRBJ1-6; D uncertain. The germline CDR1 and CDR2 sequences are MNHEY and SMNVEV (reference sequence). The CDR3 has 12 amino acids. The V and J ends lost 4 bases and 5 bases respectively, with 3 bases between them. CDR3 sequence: CASSSDNSPLHF. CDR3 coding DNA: TGTGCCAGCAGTTCAGATAATTCACCCCTCCACTTT.

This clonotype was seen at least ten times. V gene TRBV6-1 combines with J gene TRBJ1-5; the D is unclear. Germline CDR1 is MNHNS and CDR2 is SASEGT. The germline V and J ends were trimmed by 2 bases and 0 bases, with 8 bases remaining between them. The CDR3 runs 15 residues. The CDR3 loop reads CASSEHLFSNQPQHF. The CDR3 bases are TGTGCCAGCAGTGAACACCTGTTTAGCAATCAGCCCCAGCATTTT.

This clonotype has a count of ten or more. The CDR3 coding sequence is TGTGCCGGAAGGGACAGGGAGAACACTGAAGCTTTCTTT. Translated: CAGRDRENTEAFF. The chain couples TRBV24-1 to TRBJ1-1, with 9 bases that match TRBD1. The CDR3 contains 13 residues. CDR1 and CDR2 (germline): KGHDR, SFDVKD. Trimming cost V 12 bases and J 1 base; bases outside gene matches: 5.

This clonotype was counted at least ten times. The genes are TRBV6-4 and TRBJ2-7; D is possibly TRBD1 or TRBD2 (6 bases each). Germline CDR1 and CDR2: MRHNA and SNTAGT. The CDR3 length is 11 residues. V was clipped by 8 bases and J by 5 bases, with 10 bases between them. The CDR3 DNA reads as TGTGCCAGCCCGGGGGCGAACGAGCAGTACTTC. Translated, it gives CASPGANEQYF.

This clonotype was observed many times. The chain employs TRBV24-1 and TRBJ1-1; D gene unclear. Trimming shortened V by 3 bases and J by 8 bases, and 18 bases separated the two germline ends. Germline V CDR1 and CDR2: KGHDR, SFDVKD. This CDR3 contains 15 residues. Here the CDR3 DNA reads TGTGCCACCAGTGATCCCGCGGGCCCCTGGCCGGAAGCTTTCTTT. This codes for CATSDPAGPWPEAFF.

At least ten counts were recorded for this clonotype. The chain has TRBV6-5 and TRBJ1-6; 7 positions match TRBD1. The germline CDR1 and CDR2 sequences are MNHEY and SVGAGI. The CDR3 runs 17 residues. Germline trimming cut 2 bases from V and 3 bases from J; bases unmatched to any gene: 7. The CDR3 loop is CASSYRRTGNYNSPLHF. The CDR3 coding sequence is TGTGCCAGCAGTTACCGACGGACAGGCAACTATAATTCACCCCTCCACTTT.

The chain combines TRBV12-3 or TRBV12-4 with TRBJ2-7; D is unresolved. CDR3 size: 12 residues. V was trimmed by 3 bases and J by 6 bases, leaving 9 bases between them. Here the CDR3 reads CASSLWSGEQYF. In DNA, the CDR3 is TGTGCCAGCAGTTTGTGGTCGGGCGAGCAGTACTTC.

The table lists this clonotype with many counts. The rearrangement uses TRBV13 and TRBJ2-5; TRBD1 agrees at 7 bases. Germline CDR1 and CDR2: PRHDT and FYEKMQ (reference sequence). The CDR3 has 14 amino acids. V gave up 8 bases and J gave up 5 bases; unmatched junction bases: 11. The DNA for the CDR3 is TGTGCCAGCTACTTATGGGGACAGAGGGAGACCCAGTACTTC. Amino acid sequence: CASYLWGQRETQYF.

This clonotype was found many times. The CDR3 DNA follows: TGTGCCAGCAGCCTTGGCGTGGGGGCGAGGGGCAATCAGCCCCAGCATTTT. Its protein is CASSLGVGARGNQPQHF. The rearrangement uses TRBV5-6 and TRBJ1-5; the D gene is possibly TRBD1 (6 bases). The CDR3 runs to 17 residues. CDR1 and CDR2 (germline): SGHDT, YYEEEE. V lost 4 bases and J lost 2, with 19 bases in between.

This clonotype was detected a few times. Here the CDR3 DNA reads TGTGCCAGTAGTACCCTGGGACTAGCGGCTATCAAAGGGCTTTTAGCCAAAAACATTCAGTACTTC. Translated, it gives CASSTLGLAAIKGLLAKNIQYF. V is TRBV19 and J is TRBJ2-4, with 11 bases identical to TRBD2. Germline V gene data show CDR1 as LNHDA and CDR2 as SQIVND (reference sequence). The CDR3 is made up of 22 amino acids. J was trimmed by 0 bases and V by 4 bases; bases with no gene match: 20.

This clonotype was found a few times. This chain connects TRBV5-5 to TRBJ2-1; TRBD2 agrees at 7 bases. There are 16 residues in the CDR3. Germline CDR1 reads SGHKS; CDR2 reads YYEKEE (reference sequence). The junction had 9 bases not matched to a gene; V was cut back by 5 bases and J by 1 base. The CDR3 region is CASSTTLALSYNEQFF. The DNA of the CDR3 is TGTGCCAGCAGTACGACACTAGCGTTGTCCTACAATGAGCAGTTCTTC.

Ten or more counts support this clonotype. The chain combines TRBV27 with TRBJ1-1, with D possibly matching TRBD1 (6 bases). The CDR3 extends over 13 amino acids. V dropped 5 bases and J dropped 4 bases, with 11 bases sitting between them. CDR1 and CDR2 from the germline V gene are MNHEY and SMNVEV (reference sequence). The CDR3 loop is CASSARGRTEAFF. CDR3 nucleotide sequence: TGTGCCAGCAGTGCCAGGGGTCGCACTGAAGCTTTCTTT.

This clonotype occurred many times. CDR3 sequence: CAWKASGNTIYF. The CDR3 DNA reads as TGTGCCTGGAAAGCCTCTGGAAACACCATATATTTT. The gene calls are TRBV30 and TRBJ1-3; D remains ambiguous. Germline CDR1 GTSNPN, CDR2 SVGIG (reference sequence). There are 12 residues in the CDR3. The V gene lost 4 bases and the J gene lost 0 bases, with 4 bases spanning the gap.

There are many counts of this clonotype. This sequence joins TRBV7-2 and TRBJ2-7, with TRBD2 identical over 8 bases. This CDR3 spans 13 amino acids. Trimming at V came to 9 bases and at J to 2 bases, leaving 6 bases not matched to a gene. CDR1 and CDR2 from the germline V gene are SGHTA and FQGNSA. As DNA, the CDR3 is TGTGCCAGTCACTCGGGGGGGCCCTACGAGCAGTACTTC. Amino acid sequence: CASHSGGPYEQYF.

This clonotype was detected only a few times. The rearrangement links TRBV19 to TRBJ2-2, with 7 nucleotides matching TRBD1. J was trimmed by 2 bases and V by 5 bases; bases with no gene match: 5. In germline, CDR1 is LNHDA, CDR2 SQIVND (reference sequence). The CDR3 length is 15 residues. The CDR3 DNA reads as TGTGCCAGTAGTGGGACAGTTCTTAACACCGGGGAGCTGTTTTTT. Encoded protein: CASSGTVLNTGELFF.

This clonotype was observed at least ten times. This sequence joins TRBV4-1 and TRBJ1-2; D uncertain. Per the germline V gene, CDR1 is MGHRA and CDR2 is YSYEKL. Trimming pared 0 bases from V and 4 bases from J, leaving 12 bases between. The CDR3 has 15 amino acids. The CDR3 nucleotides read TGCGCCAGCAGCCAAGATTACAGCACCCTCTATGGCTACACCTTC. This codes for CASSQDYSTLYGYTF.

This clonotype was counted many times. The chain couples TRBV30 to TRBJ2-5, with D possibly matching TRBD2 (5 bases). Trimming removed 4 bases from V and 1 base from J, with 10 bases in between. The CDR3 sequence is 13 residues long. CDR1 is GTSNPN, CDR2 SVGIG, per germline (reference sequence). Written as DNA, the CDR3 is TGTGCCTGGACGGGGAACATCCAAGAGACCCAGTACTTC. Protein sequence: CAWTGNIQETQYF.

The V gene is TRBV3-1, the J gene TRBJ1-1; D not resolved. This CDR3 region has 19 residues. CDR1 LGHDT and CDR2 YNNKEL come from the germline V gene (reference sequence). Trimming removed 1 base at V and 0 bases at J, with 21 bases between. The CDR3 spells CASSQVYSTPGGMNTEAFF. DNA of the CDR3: TGTGCCAGCAGCCAAGTGTATAGCACGCCTGGAGGCATGAACACTGAAGCTTTCTTT.

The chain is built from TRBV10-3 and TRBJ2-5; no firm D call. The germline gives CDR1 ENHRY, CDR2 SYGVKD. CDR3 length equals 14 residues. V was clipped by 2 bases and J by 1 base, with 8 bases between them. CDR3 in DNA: TGTGCCATCAGTGAGAGTCTTAGCCAAGAGACCCAGTACTTC. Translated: CAISESLSQETQYF.

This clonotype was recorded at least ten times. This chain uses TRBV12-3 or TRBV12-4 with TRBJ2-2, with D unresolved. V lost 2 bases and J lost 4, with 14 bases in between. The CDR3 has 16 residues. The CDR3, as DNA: TGTGCCAGCAGTTTAAGGCTCCGGCGCGGCACCGGGGAGCTGTTTTTT. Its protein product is CASSLRLRRGTGELFF.

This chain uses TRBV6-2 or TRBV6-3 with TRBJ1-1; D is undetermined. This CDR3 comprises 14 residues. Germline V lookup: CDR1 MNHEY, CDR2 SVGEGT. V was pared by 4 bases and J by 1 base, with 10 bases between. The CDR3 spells CASSFGLGNTEAFF. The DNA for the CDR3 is TGTGCCAGCAGTTTCGGACTGGGGAACACTGAAGCTTTCTTT.

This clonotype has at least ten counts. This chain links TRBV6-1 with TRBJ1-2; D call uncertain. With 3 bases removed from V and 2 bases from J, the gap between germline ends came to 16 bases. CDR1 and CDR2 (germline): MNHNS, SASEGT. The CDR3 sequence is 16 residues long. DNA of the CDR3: TGTGCCAGCAGTGACGACTCCAGTCGATGGAACTATGGCTACACCTTC. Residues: CASSDDSSRWNYGYTF.

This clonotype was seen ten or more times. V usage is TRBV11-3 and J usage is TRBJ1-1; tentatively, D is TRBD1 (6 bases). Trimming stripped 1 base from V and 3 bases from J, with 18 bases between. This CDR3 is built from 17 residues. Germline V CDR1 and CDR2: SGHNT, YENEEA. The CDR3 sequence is CASSLVPTGGLDTEAFF. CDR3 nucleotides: TGTGCCAGCAGCTTAGTCCCTACCGGGGGGCTAGACACTGAAGCTTTCTTT.